There are a few counts of the clone carrying this TCR beta chain. What it recognizes is unknown. This sample is drawn from a study of T cells after yellow fever vaccination. Each CDR3 protein is one row after TCRdb ran MiXCR on the 5' RACE reads. The sample shows around 530,000 distinct CDR3 sequences, less than 20% of them seen only once. Overall study findings and caveats: Among all clonotypes, a small share was observed in both CD4 and CD8 compartments.

V shed 6 bases and J shed 4 bases, with 10 bases lying between them. From germline, CDR1 is SQVTM and CDR2 ANQGSEA. CDR3 size: 11 residues. The receptor's source is a man younger than 30 who received the YFV17D yellow fever vaccine. This chain uses TRBV29-1 with TRBJ2-7; D call uncertain. The sequencing used PBMCs, collected around 5 days after the first yellow fever vaccination. The CDR3 DNA reads as TGCAGCGTGCACTTGGGGTACGAGCAGTACTTC. This encodes CSVHLGYEQYF.